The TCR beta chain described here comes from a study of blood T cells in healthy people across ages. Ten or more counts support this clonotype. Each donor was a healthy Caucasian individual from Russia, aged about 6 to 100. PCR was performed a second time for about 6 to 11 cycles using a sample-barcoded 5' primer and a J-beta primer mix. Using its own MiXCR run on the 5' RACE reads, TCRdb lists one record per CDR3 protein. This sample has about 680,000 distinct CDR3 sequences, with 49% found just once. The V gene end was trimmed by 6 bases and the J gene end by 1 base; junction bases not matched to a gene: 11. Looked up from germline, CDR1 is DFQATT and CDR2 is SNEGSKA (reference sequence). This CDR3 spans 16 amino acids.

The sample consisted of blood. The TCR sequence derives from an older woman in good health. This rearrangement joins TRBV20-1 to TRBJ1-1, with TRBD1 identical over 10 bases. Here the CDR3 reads CSAEGGQGRRNTEAFF. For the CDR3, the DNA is TGCAGTGCCGAAGGGGGACAGGGGAGGCGGAACACTGAAGCTTTCTTT.